This T cell receptor (beta chain) was sequenced during a study of cytomegalovirus exposure and HLA in healthy donors. It was with 60 Vbeta and 13 Jbeta primers that the PCR ran. Measured with immunoSEQ multiplex PCR; TCRdb has only the in-frame clones, and not every one. The sample has some 140,000 clones; about 80% are singletons. The CDR3 is 14 residues long. Trimming removed 4 bases from V and 7 bases from J; junction bases left unmatched: 6. The germline gives CDR1 SGHDT, CDR2 YYEEEE. About this clone itself: The antigen is unknown.

Overall study findings and caveats: Analyses of presence/absence relied on an assumption of roughly uniform sequencing depth across donors.

The sequenced sample was PBMCs. The genes are TRBV5-6 and TRBJ2-4; 9 bases map to TRBD1. The receptor's source is a man between 40 and 49 years old in good health and CMV-seropositive. The CDR3 reads CASSTTGGRNIQYF. DNA of the CDR3: TGTGCCAGCAGCACGACAGGGGGACGGAACATTCAGTACTTC.